This TCR beta chain was identified during a study of blood T cells in healthy people across ages. General study points: Naive T cell percentage strongly correlated with TCR beta diversity.

This clonotype was counted a single time. The antigen remains unidentified. Combining a sample-barcoded 5' primer with a J-beta primer mix, a second PCR ran for roughly 7 to 11 cycles. A single record per CDR3 protein comes from TCRdb applying MiXCR to the 5' RACE reads. There are about 900,000 distinct CDR3 sequences in the sample; approximately 59% occur only once, and around a quarter lies in the top ten. V was pared by 4 bases and J by 0 bases, with 16 bases between. CDR3 length: 16 residues. The V gene's germline CDR1 is SGDLS and CDR2 YYNGEE. V usage is TRBV9 and J usage is TRBJ2-5; D assignment may be TRBD1 or TRBD2 (6 bases each). This clonotype was sampled from a man younger than 40 in good health. The sample consisted of blood. The CDR3 region is CASSFRGGQYQETQYF. In nucleotides, the CDR3 is TGTGCCAGCAGCTTCCGTGGGGGGCAGTACCAAGAGACCCAGTACTTC.